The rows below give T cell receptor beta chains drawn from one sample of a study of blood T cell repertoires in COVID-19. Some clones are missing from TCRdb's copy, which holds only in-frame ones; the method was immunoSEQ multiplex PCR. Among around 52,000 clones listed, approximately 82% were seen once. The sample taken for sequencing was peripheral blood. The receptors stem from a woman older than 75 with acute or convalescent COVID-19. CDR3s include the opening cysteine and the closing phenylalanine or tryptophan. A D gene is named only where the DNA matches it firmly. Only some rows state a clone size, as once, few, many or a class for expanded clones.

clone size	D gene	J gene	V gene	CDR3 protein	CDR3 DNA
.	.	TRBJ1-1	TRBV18	CASSSLKSNTEAFF	TGTGCCAGCTCATCCTTAAAATCGAACACTGAAGCTTTCTTT
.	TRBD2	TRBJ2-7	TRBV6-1	CASSESHLAGGHYEQYF	TGTGCCAGCAGTGAATCACATTTAGCGGGAGGGCACTACGAGCAGTACTTC
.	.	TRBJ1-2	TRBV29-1	CSVEYRGLDGYTF	TGCAGCGTTGAATATAGGGGGTTGGATGGCTACACCTTC
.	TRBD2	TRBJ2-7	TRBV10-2	CASSSLAGTSYEQYF	TGCGCCAGCAGTTCGCTAGCGGGGACCTCCTACGAGCAGTACTTC
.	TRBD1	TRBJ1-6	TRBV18	CASSPDRGSYNSPLHF	TGTGCCAGCTCACCCGACAGGGGCTCCTATAATTCACCCCTCCACTTT
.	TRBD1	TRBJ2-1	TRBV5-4	CASSKGQGAYNEQFF	TGTGCCAGCAGCAAGGGACAGGGGGCCTACAATGAGCAGTTCTTC
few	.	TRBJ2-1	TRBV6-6	CASRLTDPSYNEQFF	TGTGCCAGCAGATTGACAGACCCTTCCTACAATGAGCAGTTCTTC
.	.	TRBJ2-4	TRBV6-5	CASSWTAGNIQYF	TGTGCCAGCAGCTGGACCGCGGGAAACATTCAGTACTTC
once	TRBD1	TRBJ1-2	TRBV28	CASSLGGQGADYGYTF	TGTGCCAGCAGTTTAGGGGGACAGGGGGCGGACTATGGCTACACCTTC
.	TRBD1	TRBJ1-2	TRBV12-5	CASGSTGGSGYTF	TGTGCTAGTGGATCTACAGGGGGCAGTGGCTACACCTTC
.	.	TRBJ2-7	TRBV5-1	CASSLVPSSYEQYF	TGCGCCAGCAGCTTGGTACCTAGCTCCTACGAGCAGTACTTC
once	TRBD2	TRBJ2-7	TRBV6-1	CASSEALASGSSYEQYF	TGTGCCAGCAGTGAAGCGTTGGCTAGCGGGTCTTCCTACGAGCAGTACTTC
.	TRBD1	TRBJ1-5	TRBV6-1	CASSEGQLSNQPQHF	TGTGCCAGCAGTGAGGGACAGCTTAGCAATCAGCCCCAGCATTTT
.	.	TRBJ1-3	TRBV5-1	CASSPSGPGNTIYF	TGCGCCAGCAGCCCCTCAGGCCCTGGAAACACCATATATTTT
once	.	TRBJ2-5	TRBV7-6	CASSIHQGGTRLAASRETQYF	TGTGCCAGCAGCATACACCAAGGGGGGACCAGACTAGCTGCCTCCAGAGAGACCCAGTACTTC
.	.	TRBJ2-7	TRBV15	CATSRDLGFVAYEQYF	TGTGCCACCAGCAGAGATCTGGGCTTCGTTGCCTACGAGCAGTACTTC
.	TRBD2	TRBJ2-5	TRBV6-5	CASSSGGVQETQYF	TGTGCCAGCAGTAGCGGGGGGGTCCAAGAGACCCAGTACTTC
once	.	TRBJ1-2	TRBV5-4	CASSLDGGSYGYTF	TGTGCCAGCAGCTTGGATGGGGGGAGCTATGGCTACACCTTC
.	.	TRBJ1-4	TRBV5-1	CASSLEPAGANEKLFF	TGCGCCAGCAGCTTGGAGCCAGCTGGGGCAAATGAAAAACTGTTTTTT
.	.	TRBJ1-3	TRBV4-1	CASSQEVTGSGNTIYF	TGCGCCAGCAGCCAAGAAGTGACAGGCTCTGGAAACACCATATATTTT
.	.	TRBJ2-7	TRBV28	CASSLRNTGWQYF	TGTGCCAGCAGTTTACGGAACACAGGCTGGCAGTACTTC
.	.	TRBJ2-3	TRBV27	CASSLRGASTDTQYF	TGTGCCAGCAGTCTCCGGGGGGCTAGCACAGATACGCAGTATTTT